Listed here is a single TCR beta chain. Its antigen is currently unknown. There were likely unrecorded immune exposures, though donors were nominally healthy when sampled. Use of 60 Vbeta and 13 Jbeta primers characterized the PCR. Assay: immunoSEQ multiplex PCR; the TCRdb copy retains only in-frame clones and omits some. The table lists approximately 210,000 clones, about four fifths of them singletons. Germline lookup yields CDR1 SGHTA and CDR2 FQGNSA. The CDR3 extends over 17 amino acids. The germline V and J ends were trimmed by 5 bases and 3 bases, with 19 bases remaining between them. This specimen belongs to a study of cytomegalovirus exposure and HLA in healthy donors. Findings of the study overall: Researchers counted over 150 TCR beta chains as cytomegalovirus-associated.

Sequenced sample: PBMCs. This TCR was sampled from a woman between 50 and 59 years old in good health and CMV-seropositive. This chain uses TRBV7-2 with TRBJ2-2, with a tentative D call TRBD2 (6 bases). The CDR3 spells CASSLVGGGSYTGELFF. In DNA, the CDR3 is TGTGCCAGCAGCCTTGTGGGTGGGGGGAGTTACACCGGGGAGCTGTTTTTT.